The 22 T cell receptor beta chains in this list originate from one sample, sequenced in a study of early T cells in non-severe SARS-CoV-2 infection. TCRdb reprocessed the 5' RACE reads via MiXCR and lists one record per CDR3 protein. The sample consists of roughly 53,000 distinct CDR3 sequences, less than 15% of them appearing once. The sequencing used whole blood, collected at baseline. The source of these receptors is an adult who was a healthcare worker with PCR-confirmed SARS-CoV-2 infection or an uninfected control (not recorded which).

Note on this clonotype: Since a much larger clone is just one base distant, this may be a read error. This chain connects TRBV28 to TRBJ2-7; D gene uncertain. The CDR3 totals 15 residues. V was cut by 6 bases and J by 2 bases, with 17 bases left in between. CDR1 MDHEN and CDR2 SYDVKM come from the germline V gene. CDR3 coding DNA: TGTGCCAGCAGCCTAACATGTCGTCGTACCTACGAGCAGTACTTC. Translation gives CASSLTCRRTYEQYF.

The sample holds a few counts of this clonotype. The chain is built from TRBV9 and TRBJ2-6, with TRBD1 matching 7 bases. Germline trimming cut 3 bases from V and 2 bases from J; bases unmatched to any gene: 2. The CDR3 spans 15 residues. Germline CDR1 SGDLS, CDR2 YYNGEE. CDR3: CASSGQGTGANVLTF. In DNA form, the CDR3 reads TGTGCCAGCAGCGGACAGGGCACTGGGGCCAACGTCCTGACTTTC. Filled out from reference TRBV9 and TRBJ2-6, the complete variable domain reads DSGVTQTPKHLITATGQRVTLRCSPRSGDLSVYWYQQSLDQGLQFLIQYYNGEERAKGNILERFSAQQFPDLHSELNLSSLELGDSALYFCASSGQGTGANVLTFGAGSRLTVL.

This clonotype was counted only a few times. DNA of the CDR3: TGTGCCAGCAGTGAAGCGGGACAGCGGTACAATGAGCAGTTCTTC. This codes for CASSEAGQRYNEQFF. This chain joins TRBV6-1 and TRBJ2-1; 7 nucleotides agree with TRBD1. V shed 0 bases and J 4 bases; nucleotides not matched to a gene: 3. The CDR3 is 15 amino acids. The germline V gene encodes CDR1 MNHNS and CDR2 SASEGT.

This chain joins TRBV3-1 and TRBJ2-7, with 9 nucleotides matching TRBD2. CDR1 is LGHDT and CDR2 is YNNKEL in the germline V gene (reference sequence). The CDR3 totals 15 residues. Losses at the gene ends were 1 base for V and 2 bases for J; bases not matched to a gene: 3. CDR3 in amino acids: CASSQVGGRAYEQYF. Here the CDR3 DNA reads TGTGCCAGCAGCCAAGTCGGCGGGAGGGCCTACGAGCAGTACTTC.

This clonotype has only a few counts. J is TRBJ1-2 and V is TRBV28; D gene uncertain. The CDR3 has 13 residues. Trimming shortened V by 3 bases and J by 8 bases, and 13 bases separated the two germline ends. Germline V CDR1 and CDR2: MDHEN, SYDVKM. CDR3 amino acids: CASSFPEGFGYTF. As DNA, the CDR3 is TGTGCCAGCAGTTTCCCCGAGGGATTCGGCTACACCTTC.

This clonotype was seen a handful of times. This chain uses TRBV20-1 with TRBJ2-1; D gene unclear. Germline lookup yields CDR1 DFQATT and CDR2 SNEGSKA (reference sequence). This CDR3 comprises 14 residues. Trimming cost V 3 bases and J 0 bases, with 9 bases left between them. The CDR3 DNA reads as TGCAGTGCTAGTTCGACGAGCTCCTACAATGAGCAGTTCTTC. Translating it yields CSASSTSSYNEQFF.

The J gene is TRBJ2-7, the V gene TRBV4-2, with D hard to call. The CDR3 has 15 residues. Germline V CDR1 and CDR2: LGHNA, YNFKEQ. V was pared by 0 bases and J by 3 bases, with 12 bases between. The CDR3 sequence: CASSQEIGRFYEQYF. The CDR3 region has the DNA TGTGCCAGCAGCCAAGAGATCGGCAGATTCTACGAGCAGTACTTC.

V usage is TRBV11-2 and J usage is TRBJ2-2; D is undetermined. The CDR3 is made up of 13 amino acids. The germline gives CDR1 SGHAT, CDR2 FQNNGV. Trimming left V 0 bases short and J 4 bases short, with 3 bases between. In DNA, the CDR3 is TGTGCCAGCAGCTTAGATTTCACCGGGGAGCTGTTTTTT. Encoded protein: CASSLDFTGELFF.

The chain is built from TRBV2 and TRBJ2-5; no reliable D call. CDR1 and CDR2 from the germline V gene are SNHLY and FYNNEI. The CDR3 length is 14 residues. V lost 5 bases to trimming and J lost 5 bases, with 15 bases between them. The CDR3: CASSLRPQAETQYF. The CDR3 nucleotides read TGTGCCAGCAGTCTCCGGCCCCAGGCGGAGACCCAGTACTTC.

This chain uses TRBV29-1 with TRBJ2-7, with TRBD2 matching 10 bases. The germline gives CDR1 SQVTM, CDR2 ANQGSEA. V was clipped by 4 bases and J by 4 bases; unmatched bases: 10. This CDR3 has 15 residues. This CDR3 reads CSVGRLAGVRYEQYF. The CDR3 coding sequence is TGCAGCGTTGGCCGGCTAGCGGGAGTTAGGTACGAGCAGTACTTC.

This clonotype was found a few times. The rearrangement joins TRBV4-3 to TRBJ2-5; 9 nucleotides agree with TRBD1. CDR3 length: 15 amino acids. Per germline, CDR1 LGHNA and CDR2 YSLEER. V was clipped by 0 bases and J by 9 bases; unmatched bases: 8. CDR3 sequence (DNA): TGCGCCAGCAGCCAAGACACAGGGGGCGGGCGGTCCCAGTACTTC. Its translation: CASSQDTGGGRSQYF.

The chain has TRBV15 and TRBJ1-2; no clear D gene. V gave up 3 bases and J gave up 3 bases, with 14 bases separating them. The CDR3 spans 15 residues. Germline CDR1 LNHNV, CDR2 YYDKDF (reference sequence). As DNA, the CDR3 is TGTGCCACCAGCAGCCAGAGAGGGATCGACTATGGCTACACCTTC. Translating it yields CATSSQRGIDYGYTF.

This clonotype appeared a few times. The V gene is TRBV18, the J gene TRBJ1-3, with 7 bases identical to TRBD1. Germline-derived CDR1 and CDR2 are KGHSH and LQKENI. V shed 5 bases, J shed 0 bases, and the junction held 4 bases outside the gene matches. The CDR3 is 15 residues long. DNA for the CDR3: TGTGCCAGCTCATCACAGGGGTCCTCTGGAAACACCATATATTTT. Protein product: CASSSQGSSGNTIYF.

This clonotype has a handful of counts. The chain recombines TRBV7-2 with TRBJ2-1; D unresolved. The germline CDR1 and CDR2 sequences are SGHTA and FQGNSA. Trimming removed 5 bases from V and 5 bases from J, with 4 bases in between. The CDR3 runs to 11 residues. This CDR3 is CASSENNEQFF. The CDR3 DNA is TGTGCCAGCAGCGAAAACAATGAGCAGTTCTTC.

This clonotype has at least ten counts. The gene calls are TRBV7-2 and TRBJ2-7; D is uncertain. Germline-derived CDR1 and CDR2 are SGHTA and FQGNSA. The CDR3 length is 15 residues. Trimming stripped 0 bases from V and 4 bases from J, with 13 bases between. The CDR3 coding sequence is TGTGCCAGCAGCTTAGCGCAAGGCGGATGGTACGAGCAGTACTTC. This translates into CASSLAQGGWYEQYF.

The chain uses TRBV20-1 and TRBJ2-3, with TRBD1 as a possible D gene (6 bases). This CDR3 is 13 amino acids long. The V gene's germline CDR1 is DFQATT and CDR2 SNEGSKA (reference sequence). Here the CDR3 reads CTAGASSTDTQYF. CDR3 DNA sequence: TGCACCGCAGGGGCTTCCAGCACAGATACGCAGTATTTT.

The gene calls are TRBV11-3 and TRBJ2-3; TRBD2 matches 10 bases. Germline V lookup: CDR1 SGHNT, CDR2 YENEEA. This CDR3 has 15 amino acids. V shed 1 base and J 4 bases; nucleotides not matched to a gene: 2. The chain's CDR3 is CASSLGSGGADTQYF. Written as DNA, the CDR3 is TGTGCCAGCAGCTTAGGGAGCGGGGGGGCAGATACGCAGTATTTT.

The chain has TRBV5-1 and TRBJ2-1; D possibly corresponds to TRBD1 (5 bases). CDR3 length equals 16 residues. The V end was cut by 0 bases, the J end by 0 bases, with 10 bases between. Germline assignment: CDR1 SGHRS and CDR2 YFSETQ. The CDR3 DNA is TGCGCCAGCAGCTTGGCCGGACAAAGCTCCTACAATGAGCAGTTCTTC. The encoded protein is CASSLAGQSSYNEQFF.

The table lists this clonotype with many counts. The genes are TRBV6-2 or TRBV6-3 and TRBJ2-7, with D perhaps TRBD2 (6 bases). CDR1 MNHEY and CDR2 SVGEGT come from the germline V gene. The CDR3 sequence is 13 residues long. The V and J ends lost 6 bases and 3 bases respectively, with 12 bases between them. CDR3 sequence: CASRGTAYYEQYF. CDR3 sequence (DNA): TGTGCCAGCAGGGGGACTGCGTACTACGAGCAGTACTTC.

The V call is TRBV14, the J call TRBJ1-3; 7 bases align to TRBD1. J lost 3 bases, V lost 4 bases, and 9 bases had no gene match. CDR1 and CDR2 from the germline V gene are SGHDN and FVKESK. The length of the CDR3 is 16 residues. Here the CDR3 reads CASSPGGGRGGNTIYF. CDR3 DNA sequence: TGTGCCAGCAGCCCCGGAGGGGGCAGGGGTGGAAACACCATATATTTT.

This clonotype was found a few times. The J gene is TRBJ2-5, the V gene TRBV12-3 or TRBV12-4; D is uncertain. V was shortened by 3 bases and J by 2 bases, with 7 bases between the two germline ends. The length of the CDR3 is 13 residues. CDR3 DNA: TGTGCCAGCAGTTTTGGGAATCAAGAGACCCAGTACTTC. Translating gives CASSFGNQETQYF.

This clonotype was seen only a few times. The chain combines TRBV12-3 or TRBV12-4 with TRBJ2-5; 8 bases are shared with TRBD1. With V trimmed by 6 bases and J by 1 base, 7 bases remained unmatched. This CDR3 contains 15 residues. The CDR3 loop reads CASSPTGQGQETQYF. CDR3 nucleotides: TGTGCCAGCAGCCCCACCGGACAGGGCCAAGAGACCCAGTACTTC.